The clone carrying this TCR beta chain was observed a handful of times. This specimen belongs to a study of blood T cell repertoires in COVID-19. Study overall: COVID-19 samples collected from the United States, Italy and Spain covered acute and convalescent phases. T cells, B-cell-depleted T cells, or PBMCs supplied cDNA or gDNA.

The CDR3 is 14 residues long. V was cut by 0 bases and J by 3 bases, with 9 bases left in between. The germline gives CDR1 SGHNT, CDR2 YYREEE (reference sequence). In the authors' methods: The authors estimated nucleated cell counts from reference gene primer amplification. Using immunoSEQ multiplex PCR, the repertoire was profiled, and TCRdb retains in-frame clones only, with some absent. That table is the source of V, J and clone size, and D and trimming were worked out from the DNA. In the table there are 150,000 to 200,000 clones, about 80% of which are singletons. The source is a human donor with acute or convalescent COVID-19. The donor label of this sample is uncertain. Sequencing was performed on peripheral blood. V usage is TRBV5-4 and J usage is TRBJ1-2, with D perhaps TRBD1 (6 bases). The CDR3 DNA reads TGTGCCAGCAGCTTGGCCTCAGGGGACTATGGCTACACCTTC. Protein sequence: CASSLASGDYGYTF.